The 9 T cell receptor beta chains given below trace back to one sample, sequenced in a study of response to subunit inactivated influenza vaccine. Via MiXCR, TCRdb re-called the RT-PCR reads, giving one row per CDR3 protein. The sample contains under 850,000 distinct CDR3 sequences, about a fifth of which appear only once. The sample was PBMCs from blood, taken roughly 5 days after vaccination. Source of these receptors: a man between 50 and 59 years old who received an inactivated influenza vaccine.

This clonotype was counted only a few times. The V and J genes are TRBV6-1 and TRBJ2-7; TRBD1 aligns across 7 bases. V lost 5 bases and J lost 2; bases outside the gene matches: 3. CDR1 and CDR2 from the germline V gene are MNHNS and SASEGT. The CDR3 is 13 residues long. The CDR3 nucleotides are TGTGCCAGCAGTAAGGGGACAGCCTACGAGCAGTACTTC. Protein: CASSKGTAYEQYF.

This clonotype was seen only a few times. This chain joins TRBV6-5 and TRBJ2-2; a possible D gene is TRBD2 (5 bases). From germline, CDR1 is MNHEY and CDR2 SVGAGI. Deletions cut 2 bases from V and 4 bases from J, with 17 bases between. The CDR3 consists of 17 residues. The CDR3 loop reads CASSYRPSGGPTGELFF. The CDR3 DNA is TGTGCCAGCAGTTACCGACCCAGCGGTGGGCCCACCGGGGAGCTGTTTTTT.

This clonotype was detected ten times or more. This chain uses TRBV5-1 with TRBJ2-1; maybe TRBD2 (5 bases). The CDR3 extends over 16 amino acids. Germline CDR1 and CDR2: SGHRS and YFSETQ. Trimming shortened V by 2 bases and J by 3 bases, and 15 bases separated the two germline ends. The CDR3 loop is CASSFGSGTVYNEQFF. DNA for the CDR3: TGCGCCAGCAGCTTTGGCAGCGGAACCGTCTACAATGAGCAGTTCTTC. Complete variable domain (other parts from reference TRBV5-1 and TRBJ2-1): KAGVTQTPRYLIKTRGQQVTLSCSPISGHRSVSWYQQTPGQGLQFLFEYFSETQRNKGNFPGRFSGRQFSNSRSEMNVSTLELGDSALYLCASSFGSGTVYNEQFFGPGTRLTVL.

The chain joins TRBV6-1 to TRBJ2-1, with 12 positions matching TRBD2. The CDR3 spans 16 residues. The V and J ends lost 5 bases and 2 bases, in that order; junction bases with no gene match: 4. The germline V gene encodes CDR1 MNHNS and CDR2 SASEGT. The CDR3 loop reads CASSMTSGRTYNEQFF. Written as DNA, the CDR3 is TGTGCCAGCAGTATGACTAGCGGGAGAACCTACAATGAGCAGTTCTTC.

This clonotype was picked up a small number of times. V usage is TRBV20-1 and J usage is TRBJ2-5; 7 positions match TRBD1. The CDR3 has 14 residues. J gave up 3 bases and V 0 bases, and 4 bases lay outside the gene matches. The V gene's germline CDR1 is DFQATT and CDR2 SNEGSKA (reference sequence). CDR3: CSARDYGTEETQYF. The CDR3 bases are TGCAGTGCTAGAGATTACGGGACAGAAGAGACCCAGTACTTC.

This clonotype was counted ten times or more. The chain carries TRBV28 and TRBJ2-7, with 8 bases aligning to TRBD2. V shed 5 bases, J shed 2 bases, and the junction held 11 bases outside the gene matches. Germline-derived CDR1 and CDR2 are MDHEN and SYDVKM. This CDR3 has 16 residues. CDR3 coding DNA: TGTGCCAGCAGTCGCTCGGCGGGAGGCACCACCTACGAGCAGTACTTC. Translating it yields CASSRSAGGTTYEQYF.

In its sample, this clonotype was seen a few times. This chain uses TRBV15 with TRBJ2-3, with D uncertain. Germline CDR1 LNHNV, CDR2 YYDKDF (reference sequence). This CDR3 region has 14 residues. V gave up 5 bases and J gave up 4 bases, with 13 bases separating them. CDR3: CATSALGWPDTQYF. For the CDR3, the DNA is TGTGCCACCAGCGCTTTGGGTTGGCCAGATACGCAGTATTTT.

This clonotype was seen only a few times. V and J are TRBV10-3 and TRBJ2-7, with D maybe TRBD2 (6 bases). The CDR3 loop spans 14 amino acids. Germline CDR1 and CDR2: ENHRY and SYGVKD. V was pared by 4 bases and J by 5 bases, with 15 bases between. CDR3 bases: TGTGCCATCAGTGCGACGGGAGAGTTCGACGAGCAGTACTTC. This translates into CAISATGEFDEQYF.

The V call is TRBV4-3, the J call TRBJ2-2, with 11 nucleotides matching TRBD1. The CDR3 extends over 15 amino acids. Trimming cost V 3 bases and J 4 bases; bases outside gene matches: 1. CDR1 and CDR2 from the germline V gene are LGHNA and YSLEER. The CDR3 DNA is TGCGCCAGCAGCCACGGGACAGGGGGCACCGGGGAGCTGTTTTTT. It translates to CASSHGTGGTGELFF.